The present entry profiles one TCR beta chain with its context. No antigen is known for it. The J segment lost 1 base and the V segment lost 7 bases, leaving 4 bases of the junction unmatched. This CDR3 comprises 13 residues. Per germline, CDR1 MNHNS and CDR2 SASEGT. The entry originates in a study of cytomegalovirus exposure and HLA in healthy donors. Vbeta (60) and Jbeta (13) primers were used in the PCR. Using immunoSEQ multiplex PCR, the repertoire was profiled, and TCRdb retains in-frame clones only, with some absent. The sample records 100,000 to 150,000 clones, around 68% being singletons. Study results and limitations: In vitro assays verified that three CMV-associated chains recognized CMV antigens specifically. For TCR beta chains, V- and J-gene trimming was later linked to a missense DCLRE1C variant. Some public TCRs appeared in many individuals, while most sequences were rare. In a later analysis, TCR association rates varied by HLA locus: DRB1 most, HLA-C fewest.

The sample taken for sequencing was PBMCs. The genes are TRBV6-1 and TRBJ2-7; 7 nucleotides agree with TRBD1. The clonotype originates from a man aged 35-49 years in good health and CMV-seropositive. This CDR3 reads CASIPTGSYEQYF. The CDR3, as DNA: TGTGCCAGCATACCGACAGGGTCCTACGAGCAGTACTTC.